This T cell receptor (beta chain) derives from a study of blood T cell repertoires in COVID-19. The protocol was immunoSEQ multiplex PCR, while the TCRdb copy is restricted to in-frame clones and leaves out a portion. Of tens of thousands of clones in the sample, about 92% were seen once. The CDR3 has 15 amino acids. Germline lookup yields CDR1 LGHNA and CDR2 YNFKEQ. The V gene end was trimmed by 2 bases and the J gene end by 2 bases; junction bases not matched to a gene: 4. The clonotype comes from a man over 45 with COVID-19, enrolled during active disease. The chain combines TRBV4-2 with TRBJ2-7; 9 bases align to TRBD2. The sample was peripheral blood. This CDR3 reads CASSQRLAETYEQYF. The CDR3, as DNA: TGTGCCAGCAGCCAACGACTAGCGGAAACCTACGAGCAGTACTTC.